Each of the 16 T cell receptor beta chains below was sequenced from the same sample in a study of response to subunit inactivated influenza vaccine. TCRdb itself ran the RT-PCR reads through MiXCR, one entry per CDR3 protein. The sample carries 650,000 to 800,000 distinct CDR3 sequences, 15% to 20% recorded once. Specimen: PBMCs from blood, collected roughly 5 days after vaccination. The receptors shown here come from a man in his fifties or sixties who received an inactivated influenza vaccine.

This clonotype was observed a handful of times. This sequence joins TRBV20-1 and TRBJ1-2; D is unclear. The CDR3 has 12 amino acids. CDR1 and CDR2 (germline): DFQATT, SNEGSKA (reference sequence). V was trimmed by 0 bases and J by 1 base, leaving 3 bases between them. CDR3 region: CSARDYNYGYTF. The CDR3 DNA follows: TGCAGTGCTAGAGATTATAACTATGGCTACACCTTC.

The CDR3 sequence is CASRQGSGEKLFF. The CDR3 bases are TGTGCCAGCAGACAGGGTAGCGGGGAAAAACTGTTTTTT. The genes are TRBV12-3 or TRBV12-4 and TRBJ1-4; tentatively, D is TRBD1 (6 bases). Trimming stripped 6 bases from V and 8 bases from J, with 13 bases between. The CDR3 has 13 amino acids.

In its sample, this clonotype was seen a few times. V usage is TRBV6-5 and J usage is TRBJ2-6; D not certain. CDR3 size: 17 residues. V dropped 2 bases and J dropped 0 bases, with 11 bases sitting between them. The germline V gene has CDR1 MNHEY and CDR2 SVGAGI. CDR3 protein: CASSYPRSGSGANVLTF. Here the CDR3 DNA reads TGTGCCAGCAGTTACCCCCGCTCGGGCTCTGGGGCCAACGTCCTGACTTTC.

V gene TRBV7-2 combines with J gene TRBJ2-2; no clear D gene. Trimming took 3 bases from V and 7 from J, leaving 12 bases between them. CDR3 length: 14 residues. CDR1 and CDR2 from the germline V gene are SGHTA and FQGNSA. The CDR3 DNA reads TGTGCCAGCAGCTTCCCTCGGAAGGGCGGGGAGCTGTTTTTT. It yields the protein CASSFPRKGGELFF.

This clonotype occurred a few times. The chain is built from TRBV20-1 and TRBJ2-3; 10 bases line up with TRBD2. The V gene end was trimmed by 0 bases and the J gene end by 1 base; junction bases not matched to a gene: 10. Germline V CDR1 and CDR2: DFQATT, SNEGSKA (reference sequence). The CDR3 loop spans 18 amino acids. The CDR3 sequence: CSARDSLPSGGRTDTQYF. CDR3 DNA sequence: TGCAGTGCTAGAGATAGTCTCCCTAGCGGGGGACGCACAGATACGCAGTATTTT.

This clonotype was observed a few times. V is TRBV5-1 and J is TRBJ2-1; the match to TRBD2 covers 11 bases. There are 16 residues in the CDR3. CDR1 and CDR2 (germline): SGHRS, YFSETQ. With 0 bases clipped from V and 9 bases from J, the junction kept 8 bases outside the gene matches. The CDR3 coding sequence is TGCGCCAGCAGCTTGGCTCTAGCGGGAGGTCGTGGTGAGCAGTTCTTC. This translates into CASSLALAGGRGEQFF.

This clonotype was detected a few times. The chain has TRBV12-3 or TRBV12-4 and TRBJ2-3, with TRBD2 matching over 8 bases. With 5 bases clipped from V and 2 bases from J, the junction kept 6 bases outside the gene matches. The CDR3 sequence is 15 residues long. The CDR3 sequence: CASSAAGGITDTQYF. The DNA of the CDR3 is TGTGCCAGCAGTGCCGCGGGGGGCATCACAGATACGCAGTATTTT.

The V gene is TRBV5-1, the J gene TRBJ2-7, with TRBD1 identical over 7 bases. This CDR3 contains 14 residues. Trimming removed 4 bases from V and 5 bases from J; junction bases left unmatched: 9. Germline CDR1 SGHRS, CDR2 YFSETQ. CDR3 DNA sequence: TGCGCCAGCAGCAAAGACAGGGTGGGGAACGAGCAGTACTTC. Its protein is CASSKDRVGNEQYF.

The chain employs TRBV30 and TRBJ1-2; possible D gene TRBD1, 6 bases. This CDR3 contains 15 residues. The germline CDR1 and CDR2 sequences are GTSNPN and SVGIG (reference sequence). V lost 0 bases and J lost 4, with 15 bases in between. Here the CDR3 reads CAWSVSGGAFYGYTF. CDR3 nucleotides: TGTGCCTGGAGTGTATCCGGGGGCGCCTTCTATGGCTACACCTTC.

The gene calls are TRBV29-1 and TRBJ2-7; D unclear. The CDR3 totals 11 residues. Trimming took off 4 bases at V and 3 bases at J, with 7 bases between the two ends. The germline gives CDR1 SQVTM, CDR2 ANQGSEA. This CDR3 reads CSVALDYEQYF. The CDR3 region has the DNA TGCAGCGTTGCCCTAGACTACGAGCAGTACTTC.

This chain uses TRBV12-3 or TRBV12-4 with TRBJ2-3; no definite D call. CDR3 length equals 15 residues. Between the trimmed V and J ends, which lost 5 bases and 1 base, there was a span of 13 bases. This CDR3 is CASSGWVTGTDTQYF. CDR3 DNA sequence: TGTGCCAGCAGTGGTTGGGTCACAGGCACAGATACGCAGTATTTT.

This clonotype has just a few counts. This chain uses TRBV6-2 or TRBV6-3 with TRBJ2-1; possibly TRBD1 for D (5 bases). Germline V gene sequence: CDR1 MNHEY, CDR2 SVGEGT. The ends were cut back, 2 bases at V and 1 base at J, with 12 bases in the middle. The CDR3 runs to 16 residues. The CDR3 DNA is TGTGCCAGCAGTTACGGGGCGTCTAGGTCCTACAATGAGCAGTTCTTC. It is translated as CASSYGASRSYNEQFF.

This chain connects TRBV20-1 to TRBJ2-7; 8 bases are a match to TRBD2. V shed 3 bases, J shed 0 bases, and the junction held 10 bases outside the gene matches. CDR1 is DFQATT and CDR2 is SNEGSKA in the germline V gene (reference sequence). This CDR3 contains 16 residues. This CDR3 is CSASPPGGGSSYEQYF. The CDR3 coding sequence is TGCAGTGCTAGTCCCCCCGGGGGGGGGAGCTCCTACGAGCAGTACTTC.

This chain joins TRBV18 and TRBJ2-3, with 12 bases matching TRBD2. The CDR3 spans 15 residues. Germline V lookup: CDR1 KGHSH, CDR2 LQKENI. J gave up 7 bases and V 5 bases, and 7 bases lay outside the gene matches. This CDR3 is CASSIPGLAGHTQYF. CDR3 DNA sequence: TGTGCCAGCTCAATCCCGGGACTAGCGGGTCATACGCAGTATTTT.

The V gene is TRBV10-3, the J gene TRBJ2-7; D is possibly TRBD1 or TRBD2 (6 bases each). Germline assignment: CDR1 ENHRY and CDR2 SYGVKD. Trimming pared 4 bases from V and 6 bases from J, leaving 25 bases between. This CDR3 is 17 amino acids long. The CDR3 region is CAISAGRRGAELGEQYF. The CDR3 DNA reads as TGTGCCATCAGTGCAGGGCGAAGGGGGGCCGAGTTGGGCGAGCAGTACTTC.

The chain couples TRBV3-1 to TRBJ2-3, with D maybe TRBD2 (5 bases). The CDR3 is made up of 15 amino acids. V was cut by 1 base and J by 2 bases, with 10 bases left in between. Germline V lookup: CDR1 LGHDT, CDR2 YNNKEL (reference sequence). CDR3 loop: CASSQVASPTDTQYF. The CDR3 bases are TGTGCCAGCAGCCAAGTGGCTAGCCCCACAGATACGCAGTATTTT.